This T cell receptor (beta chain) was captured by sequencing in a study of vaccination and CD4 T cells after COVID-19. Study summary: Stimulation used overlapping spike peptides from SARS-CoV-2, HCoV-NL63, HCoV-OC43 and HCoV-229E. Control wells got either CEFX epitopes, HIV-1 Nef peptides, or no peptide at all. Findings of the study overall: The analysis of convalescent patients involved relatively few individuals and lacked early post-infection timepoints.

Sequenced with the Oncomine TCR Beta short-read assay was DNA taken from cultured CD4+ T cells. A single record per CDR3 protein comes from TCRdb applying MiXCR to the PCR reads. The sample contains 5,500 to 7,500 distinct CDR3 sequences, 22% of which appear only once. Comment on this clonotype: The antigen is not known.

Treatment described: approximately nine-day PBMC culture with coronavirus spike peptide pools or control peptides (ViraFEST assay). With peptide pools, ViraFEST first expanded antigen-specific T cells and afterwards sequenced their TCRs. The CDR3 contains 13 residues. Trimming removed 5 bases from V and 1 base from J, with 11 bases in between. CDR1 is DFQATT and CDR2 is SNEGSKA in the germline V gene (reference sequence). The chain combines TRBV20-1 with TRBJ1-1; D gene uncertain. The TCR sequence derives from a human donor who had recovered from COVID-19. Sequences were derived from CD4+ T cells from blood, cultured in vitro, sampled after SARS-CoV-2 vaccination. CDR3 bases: TGCAGTGCTGGAGGGATCAAGAACACTGAAGCTTTCTTT. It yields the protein CSAGGIKNTEAFF.